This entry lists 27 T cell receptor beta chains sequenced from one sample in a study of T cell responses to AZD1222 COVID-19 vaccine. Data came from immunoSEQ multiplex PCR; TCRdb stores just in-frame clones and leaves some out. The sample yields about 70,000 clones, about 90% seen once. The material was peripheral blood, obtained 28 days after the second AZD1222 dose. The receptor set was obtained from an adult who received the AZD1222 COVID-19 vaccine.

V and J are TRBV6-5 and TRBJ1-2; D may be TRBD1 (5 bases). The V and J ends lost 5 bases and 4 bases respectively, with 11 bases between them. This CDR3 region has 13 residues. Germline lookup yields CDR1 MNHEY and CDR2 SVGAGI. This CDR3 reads CASSTQGGYGYTF. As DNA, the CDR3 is TGTGCCAGCAGTACTCAGGGTGGCTATGGCTACACCTTC.

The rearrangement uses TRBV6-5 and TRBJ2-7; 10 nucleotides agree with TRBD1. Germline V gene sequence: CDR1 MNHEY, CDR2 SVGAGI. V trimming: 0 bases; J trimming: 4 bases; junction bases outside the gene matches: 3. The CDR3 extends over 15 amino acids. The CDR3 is CASSYSGDRGYEQYF. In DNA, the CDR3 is TGTGCCAGCAGTTACTCCGGGGACAGGGGTTACGAGCAGTACTTC.

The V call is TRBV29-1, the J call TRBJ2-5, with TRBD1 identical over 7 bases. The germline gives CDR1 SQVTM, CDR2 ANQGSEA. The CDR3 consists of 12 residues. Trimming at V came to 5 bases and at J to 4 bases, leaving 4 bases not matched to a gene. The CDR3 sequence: CSVNRGRETQYF. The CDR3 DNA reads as TGCAGCGTTAACAGGGGCCGAGAGACCCAGTACTTC. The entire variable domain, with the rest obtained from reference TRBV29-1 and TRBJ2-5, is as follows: SAVISQKPSRDICQRGTSLTIQCQVDSQVTMMFWYRQQPGQSLTLIATANQGSEATYESGFVIDKFPISRPNLTFSTLTVSNMSPEDSSIYLCSVNRGRETQYFGPGTRLLVL.

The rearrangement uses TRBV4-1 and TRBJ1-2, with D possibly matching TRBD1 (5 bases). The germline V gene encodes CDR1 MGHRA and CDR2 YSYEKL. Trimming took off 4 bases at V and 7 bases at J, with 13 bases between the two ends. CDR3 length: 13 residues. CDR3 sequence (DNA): TGCGCCAGCAGCCGCGTACAGGAGGGTGGCTACACCTTC. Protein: CASSRVQEGGYTF.

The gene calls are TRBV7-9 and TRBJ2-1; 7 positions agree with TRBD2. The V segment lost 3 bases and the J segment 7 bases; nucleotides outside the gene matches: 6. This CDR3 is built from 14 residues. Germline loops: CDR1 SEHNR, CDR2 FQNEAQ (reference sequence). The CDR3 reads CASSFGLRGNEQFF. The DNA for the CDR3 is TGTGCCAGCAGCTTCGGACTGCGGGGGAATGAGCAGTTCTTC.

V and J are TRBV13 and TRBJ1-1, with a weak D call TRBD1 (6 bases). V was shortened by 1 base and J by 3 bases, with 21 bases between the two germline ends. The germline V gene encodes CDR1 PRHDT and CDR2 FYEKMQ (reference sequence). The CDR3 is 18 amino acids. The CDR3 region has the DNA TGTGCCAGCAGCTTAGCCGGGGGACACGGTATCAGGGACACTGAAGCTTTCTTT. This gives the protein CASSLAGGHGIRDTEAFF.

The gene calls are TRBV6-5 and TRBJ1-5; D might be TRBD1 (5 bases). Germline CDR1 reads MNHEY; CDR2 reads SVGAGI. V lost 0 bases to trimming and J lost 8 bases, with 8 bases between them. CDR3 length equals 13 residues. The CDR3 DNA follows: TGTGCCAGCAGTTACTCGGGGGAAGAGCCCCAGCATTTT. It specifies CASSYSGEEPQHF.

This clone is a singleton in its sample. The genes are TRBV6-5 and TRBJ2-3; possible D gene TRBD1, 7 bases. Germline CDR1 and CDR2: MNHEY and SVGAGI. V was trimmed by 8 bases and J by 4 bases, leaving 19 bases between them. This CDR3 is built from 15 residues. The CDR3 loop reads CASAPTRGEADTQYF. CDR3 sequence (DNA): TGTGCCAGCGCCCCGACCAGGGGGGAGGCAGATACGCAGTATTTT.

CDR3 residues: CASSPRGIAGGTGELFF. DNA of the CDR3: TGTGCCAGCTCACCACGTGGGATAGCGGGAGGCACCGGGGAGCTGTTTTTT. The rearrangement uses TRBV18 and TRBJ2-2, with 10 bases matching TRBD2. Per germline, CDR1 KGHSH and CDR2 LQKENI. The CDR3 contains 17 residues. With V trimmed by 1 base and J by 4 bases, 6 bases remained unmatched.

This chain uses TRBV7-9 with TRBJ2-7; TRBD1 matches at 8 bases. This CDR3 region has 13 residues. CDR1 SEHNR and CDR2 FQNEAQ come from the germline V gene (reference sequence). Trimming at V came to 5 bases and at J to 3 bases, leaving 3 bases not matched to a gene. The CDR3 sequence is CASSPTGDYEQYF. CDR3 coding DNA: TGTGCCAGCAGCCCGACAGGGGACTACGAGCAGTACTTC.

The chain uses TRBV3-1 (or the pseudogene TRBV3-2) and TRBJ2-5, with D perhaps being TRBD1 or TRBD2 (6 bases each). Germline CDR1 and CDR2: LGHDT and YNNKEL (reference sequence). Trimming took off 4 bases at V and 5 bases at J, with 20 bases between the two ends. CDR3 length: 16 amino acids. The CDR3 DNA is TGTGCCAGCAGCCGGAGGGCCGGGGGCGCAGTGGAGACCCAGTACTTC. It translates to CASSRRAGGAVETQYF.

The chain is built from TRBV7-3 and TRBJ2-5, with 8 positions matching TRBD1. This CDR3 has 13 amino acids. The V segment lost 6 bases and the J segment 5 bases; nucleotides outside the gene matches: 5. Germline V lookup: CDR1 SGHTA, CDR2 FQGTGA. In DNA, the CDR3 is TGTGCCAGCAGTCTGACAGGGGTGGAGACCCAGTACTTC. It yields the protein CASSLTGVETQYF.

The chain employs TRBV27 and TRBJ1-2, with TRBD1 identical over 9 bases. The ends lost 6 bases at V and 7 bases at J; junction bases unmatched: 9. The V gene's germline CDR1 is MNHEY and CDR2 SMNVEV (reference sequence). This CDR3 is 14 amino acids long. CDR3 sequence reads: CASRPSTGGGGYTF. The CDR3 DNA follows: TGTGCCAGCAGACCTTCTACAGGGGGCGGTGGCTACACCTTC.

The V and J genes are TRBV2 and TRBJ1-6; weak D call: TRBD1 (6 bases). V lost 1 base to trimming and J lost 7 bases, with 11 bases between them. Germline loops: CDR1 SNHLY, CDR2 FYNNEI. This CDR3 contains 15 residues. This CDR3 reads CASSEGGQTNSPLHF. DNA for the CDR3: TGTGCCAGCAGTGAAGGGGGGCAGACGAATTCACCCCTCCACTTT.

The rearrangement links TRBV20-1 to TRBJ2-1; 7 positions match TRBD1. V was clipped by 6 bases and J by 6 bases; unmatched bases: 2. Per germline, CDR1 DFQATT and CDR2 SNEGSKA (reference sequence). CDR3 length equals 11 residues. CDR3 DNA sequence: TGCAGTGCCCCAGGGGGCAATGAGCAGTTCTTC. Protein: CSAPGGNEQFF.

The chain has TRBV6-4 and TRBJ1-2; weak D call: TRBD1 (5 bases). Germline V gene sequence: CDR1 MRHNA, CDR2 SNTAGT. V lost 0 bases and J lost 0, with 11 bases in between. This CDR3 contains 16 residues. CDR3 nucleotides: TGTGCCAGCAGTGACTCAGGAGACAGCGCTAACTATGGCTACACCTTC. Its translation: CASSDSGDSANYGYTF.

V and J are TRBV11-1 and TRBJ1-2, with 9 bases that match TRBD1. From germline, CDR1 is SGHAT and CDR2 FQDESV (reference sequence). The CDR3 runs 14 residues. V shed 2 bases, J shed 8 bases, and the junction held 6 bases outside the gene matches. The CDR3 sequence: CASSLKRTGDGYTF. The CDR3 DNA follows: TGTGCCAGCAGCTTAAAAAGGACAGGGGACGGCTACACCTTC.

CDR3 bases: TGTGCCAGCAAAGCCCCGCCGGGTGAAAAACTGTTTTTT. It encodes CASKAPPGEKLFF. This sequence joins TRBV27 and TRBJ1-4, with D unclear. Trimming pared 7 bases from V and 7 bases from J, leaving 13 bases between. The CDR3 covers 13 residues. Germline V gene sequence: CDR1 MNHEY, CDR2 SMNVEV (reference sequence). Using reference TRBV27 and TRBJ1-4 for the parts outside the CDR3, the full variable domain is EAQVTQNPRYLITVTGKKLTVTCSQNMNHEYMSWYRQDPGLGLRQIYYSMNVEVTDKGDVPEGYKVSRKEKRNFPLILESPSPNQTSLYFCASKAPPGEKLFFGSGTQLSVL.

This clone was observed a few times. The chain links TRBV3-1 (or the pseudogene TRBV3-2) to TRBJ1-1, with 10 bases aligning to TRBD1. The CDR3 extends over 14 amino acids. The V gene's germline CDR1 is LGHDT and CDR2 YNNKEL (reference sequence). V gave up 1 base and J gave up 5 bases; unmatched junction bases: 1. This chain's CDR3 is CASSQGTGGTEAFF. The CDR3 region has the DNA TGTGCCAGCAGCCAAGGGACAGGGGGAACTGAAGCTTTCTTT.

The CDR3 sequence is CASSFTAFRSGANVLTF. DNA for the CDR3: TGTGCCAGCAGTTTTACAGCTTTCCGCTCTGGGGCCAACGTCCTGACTTTC. The chain carries TRBV7-8 and TRBJ2-6; D is uncertain. The CDR3 runs 17 residues. Deletions cut 6 bases from V and 0 bases from J, with 15 bases between. CDR1 SGHVS and CDR2 FQNEAQ come from the germline V gene.

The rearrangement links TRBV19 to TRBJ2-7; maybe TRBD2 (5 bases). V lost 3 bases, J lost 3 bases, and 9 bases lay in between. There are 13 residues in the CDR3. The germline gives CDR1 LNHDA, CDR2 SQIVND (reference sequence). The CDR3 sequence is CASSILAGYEQYF. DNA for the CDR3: TGTGCCAGTAGTATTCTTGCGGGCTACGAGCAGTACTTC.

CDR3 coding DNA: TGTGCCAGCAGTTTATCGAGCCAGTCCCCACAGGAATCCTACGAGCAGTACTTC. This sequence encodes CASSLSSQSPQESYEQYF. V usage is TRBV27 and J usage is TRBJ2-7; a weak D match, TRBD1 (5 bases). The CDR3 covers 18 residues. V gave up 0 bases and J gave up 1 base, with 19 bases separating them. Germline values: CDR1 MNHEY, CDR2 SMNVEV (reference sequence).

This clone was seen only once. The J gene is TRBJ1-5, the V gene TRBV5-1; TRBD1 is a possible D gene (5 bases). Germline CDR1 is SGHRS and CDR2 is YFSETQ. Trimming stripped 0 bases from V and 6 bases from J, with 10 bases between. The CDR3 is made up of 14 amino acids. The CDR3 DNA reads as TGCGCCAGCAGCTTGGGAGGGACGGGTCAGCCCCAGCATTTT. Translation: CASSLGGTGQPQHF.

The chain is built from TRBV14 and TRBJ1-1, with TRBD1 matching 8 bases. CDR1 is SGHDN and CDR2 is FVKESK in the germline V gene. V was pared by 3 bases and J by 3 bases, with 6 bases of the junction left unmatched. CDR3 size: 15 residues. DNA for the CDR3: TGTGCCAGCAGCCACCCGGACAGGGCCGACACTGAAGCTTTCTTT. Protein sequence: CASSHPDRADTEAFF.

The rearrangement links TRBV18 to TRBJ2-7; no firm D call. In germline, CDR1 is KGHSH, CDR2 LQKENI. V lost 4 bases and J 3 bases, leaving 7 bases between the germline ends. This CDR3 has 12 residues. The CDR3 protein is CASSRLFYEQYF. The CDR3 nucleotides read TGTGCCAGCTCACGACTGTTCTACGAGCAGTACTTC.

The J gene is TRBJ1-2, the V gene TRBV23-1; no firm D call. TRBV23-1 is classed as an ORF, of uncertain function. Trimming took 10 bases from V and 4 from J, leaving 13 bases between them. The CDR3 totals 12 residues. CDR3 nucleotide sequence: TGCGCCACAAACAAACCCCTCTATGGCTACACCTTC. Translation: CATNKPLYGYTF.

The CDR3 protein is CASSPQGHGELFF. In DNA, the CDR3 is TGTGCCAGCAGCCCACAGGGTCACGGGGAGCTGTTTTTT. The rearrangement links TRBV7-8 to TRBJ2-2, with D possibly matching TRBD1 (6 bases). Trimming shortened V by 5 bases and J by 7 bases, and 11 bases separated the two germline ends. The germline CDR1 and CDR2 sequences are SGHVS and FQNEAQ. This CDR3 region has 13 residues.